This is a list of T cell receptor beta chains from one sample in a study of shared clonotypes between healthy human individuals. TCRdb's copy holds only in-frame clones and misses some; the assay was immunoSEQ multiplex PCR. This sample has roughly 2.6 million clones, with approximately 94% found just once. What was sequenced was naive CD4+ T cells sorted from blood. The receptors were sampled from a man between 18 and 29 years old in good health. CDR3s include the opening cysteine and the closing phenylalanine or tryptophan. D genes are given only for firm matches. Clone sizes are given selectively: once, few, many, or a class where the clone is expanded.

CDR3nt,CDR3aa,j_gene,d_gene,abundance,v_gene
TGTGCCAGTAGTATAGCTAAAACCGGGACAGACTACACCTTC,CASSIAKTGTDYTF,TRBJ1-2,TRBD1,.,TRBV19
TGCAGCGTAACAGGGACCCTAAGGTGGGAGCAGTACTTC,CSVTGTLRWEQYF,TRBJ2-7,.,.,TRBV29-1
TGTGCCAGCAGAGGCGTGGGGTTTCAACCCCTCCACTTT,CASRGVGFQPLHF,TRBJ1-6,.,few,TRBV7-2
TGTGCCAGCAGTTACCGGGCTAGCGGGAGCTACAATGAGCAGTTCTTC,CASSYRASGSYNEQFF,TRBJ2-1,TRBD2,.,TRBV6-6
TGCGCCAGCAGCTTGGACAACCCCACCGGGGAGCTGTTTTTT,CASSLDNPTGELFF,TRBJ2-2,.,.,TRBV5-1
TGCGCCAGCAGCCAAGAAAGGACAGGGACCTTGGGGGATAATTCACCCCTCCACTTT,CASSQERTGTLGDNSPLHF,TRBJ1-6,TRBD1,.,TRBV4-3
TGTGCCAGCAGCCCTGGGGGGCAGGTTCGCGAGACCCAGTACTTC,CASSPGGQVRETQYF,TRBJ2-5,.,.,TRBV7-2
TGTGCCAGCAGTTTACAACTAACAGGGAAACTATACGAGCAGTACTTC,CASSLQLTGKLYEQYF,TRBJ2-7,.,.,TRBV27
TGTGCCAGCAGCTGGAAGGACAGGGGCTATGGCTACACCTTC,CASSWKDRGYGYTF,TRBJ1-2,TRBD1,.,TRBV5-6
TGTGCCTGGAGTGGGGACAGGGGGCCTGGGGCCAACGTCCTGACTTTC,CAWSGDRGPGANVLTF,TRBJ2-6,TRBD1,.,TRBV30
TGTGCCATCAGTGAGTCGGAGGGGGCATATCAGCCCCAGCATTTT,CAISESEGAYQPQHF,TRBJ1-5,TRBD1,.,TRBV10-3
TGTGCCAGTAGGCGGGACCGCGCCAATGAGCAGTTCTTC,CASRRDRANEQFF,TRBJ2-1,.,.,TRBV19
TGTGCCAGCAGCTTGGACATCACCGGGGAGCTGTTTTTT,CASSLDITGELFF,TRBJ2-2,.,.,TRBV11-3
TGCGCCAGCAGCTTGGACAGGACTTATCGAGGCTACACCTTC,CASSLDRTYRGYTF,TRBJ1-2,.,.,TRBV5-1
TGTGCCAGCAGCTCACCAGGGGGAATTTCACCCCTCCACTTT,CASSSPGGISPLHF,TRBJ1-6,TRBD1,.,TRBV5-4
TGTGCCAGCAGTGAAGCACAGGGGATCACTGAAGCTTTCTTT,CASSEAQGITEAFF,TRBJ1-1,TRBD1,once,TRBV6-1
TGCGCCAGCAGTGAGGGACTAGCGGGGAACGAGCAGTACTTC,CASSEGLAGNEQYF,TRBJ2-7,TRBD2,.,TRBV10-2
TGTGCCAGCAGTTTATCTAGACAGCCAACGAGAGAGCAGTACTTC,CASSLSRQPTREQYF,TRBJ2-7,.,.,TRBV27
TGTGCCAGCAGCCCCGGGGGAGGCTTAGCCAAAAACATTCAGTACTTC,CASSPGGGLAKNIQYF,TRBJ2-4,.,.,TRBV5-4
TGTGCCATCAGTGCGGGAACAGCGCAGTACTTC,CAISAGTAQYF,TRBJ2-7,.,.,TRBV10-3
TGTGCCAGCAGCGCCGCCCTACAGGGGGCTGGAAACACCATATATTTT,CASSAALQGAGNTIYF,TRBJ1-3,TRBD1,.,TRBV7-2
TGCGCCAGCAGGGAAAGGGGCAACTATGGCTACACCTTC,CASRERGNYGYTF,TRBJ1-2,.,few,TRBV10-1
TGTGCCAGCAGTTTTCAACTCTCTAGCACAGATACGCAGTATTTT,CASSFQLSSTDTQYF,TRBJ2-3,.,.,TRBV28
TGTGCCAGCAGTTACGGAGGTTGGACCGACTACGAGCAGTACTTC,CASSYGGWTDYEQYF,TRBJ2-7,.,.,TRBV6-6
TGTGCCATCAGAGGGACTAGCGGGCCCGATACGCAGTATTTT,CAIRGTSGPDTQYF,TRBJ2-3,TRBD2,once,TRBV10-3
TGCGCCAGCAGCTTTCAACAGGGATCTGGAAACACCATATATTTT,CASSFQQGSGNTIYF,TRBJ1-3,.,.,TRBV5-1
TGTGCCAGCAGCTTACGGTTTAGCACAGATACGCAGTATTTT,CASSLRFSTDTQYF,TRBJ2-3,.,.,TRBV7-2
TGCGCCAGCAGCCGTCCTCTGTTAAGGGGGGTTTGGACTGAAGCTTTCTTT,CASSRPLLRGVWTEAFF,TRBJ1-1,.,.,TRBV4-1
TGTGCCATCAGTGACGGGGATGCTCTTGGGGAATCCTACGAGCAGTACTTC,CAISDGDALGESYEQYF,TRBJ2-7,.,.,TRBV10-3
TGTGCCAGCAGTCGGACTTGGGGACTAAAAGAGACCCAGTACTTC,CASSRTWGLKETQYF,TRBJ2-5,TRBD2,.,TRBV28
TGTGCCAGCAGCCGACTCCAAGGAAACTATGGCTACACCTTC,CASSRLQGNYGYTF,TRBJ1-2,.,.,TRBV11-2
TGCGCCAGCAGCTTGGGACTAGGGCAAGAGACCCAGTACTTC,CASSLGLGQETQYF,TRBJ2-5,.,.,TRBV5-1
TGCGCCAGCAGTGAGGGGGGGCGTGGCGGGGAGCTGTTTTTT,CASSEGGRGGELFF,TRBJ2-2,.,once,TRBV10-1
TGTGCCAGCAGTTCCCTCGGGCAGGGCACTCAGCCCCAGCATTTT,CASSSLGQGTQPQHF,TRBJ1-5,.,.,TRBV27
TGTGCCAGCAGTTACTATAGCAGGGGACGCGACGAGCAGTACTTC,CASSYYSRGRDEQYF,TRBJ2-7,.,.,TRBV6-6
TGCGCCAGCAGCTTGAGGGGGGCGAACACTGAAGCTTTCTTT,CASSLRGANTEAFF,TRBJ1-1,.,.,TRBV5-1
TGTGCCAGCAGCTCCCCCGGTTCCGCCAAAAACATTCAGTACTTC,CASSSPGSAKNIQYF,TRBJ2-4,.,.,TRBV5-6
TGTGCCAGCAACCCTCACGGGGGGTACGAGCAGTACTTC,CASNPHGGYEQYF,TRBJ2-7,TRBD2,.,TRBV28
TGTGCCTGGAGTGCCCCCCTCAGGGGCGGCGACGAGCAGTACTTC,CAWSAPLRGGDEQYF,TRBJ2-7,.,.,TRBV30
TGCGCCAGCAGCCTCACAGGGGCGACTAATGAAAAACTGTTTTTT,CASSLTGATNEKLFF,TRBJ1-4,TRBD1,once,TRBV5-1
TGCGCCAGCAGCACACAGGGAATCCAAGAGACCCAGTACTTC,CASSTQGIQETQYF,TRBJ2-5,.,.,TRBV10-2
TGTGCCAGCAGTACCCCATTTGGGCTAGCGGGCACAGATACGCAGTATTTT,CASSTPFGLAGTDTQYF,TRBJ2-3,TRBD2,.,TRBV28
TGTGCCAGCAGCTTAGAGGCTAGCGGACCCTACGAGCAGTACTTC,CASSLEASGPYEQYF,TRBJ2-7,TRBD2,.,TRBV7-2
TGTGCCAGCAGCTTAGCACCCGGGGTCGTAGCCAAAAACATTCAGTACTTC,CASSLAPGVVAKNIQYF,TRBJ2-4,.,.,TRBV7-2
TGTGCCTGGAGTGTAAGGGGGCTAGGCAACCATGGCTACACCTTC,CAWSVRGLGNHGYTF,TRBJ1-2,TRBD1,.,TRBV30
TGTGCCAGCAGCACAGGGTTTGGGGAGCAGTACTTC,CASSTGFGEQYF,TRBJ2-5,.,.,TRBV4-2
TGCGCCAGCAGTCAGTCCAACCGGGACAGGGTCGAAGAGACCCAGTACTTC,CASSQSNRDRVEETQYF,TRBJ2-5,TRBD1,.,TRBV23-1
TGTGCCAGCACAAAAAGCGGGACCTACAATGAGCAGTTCTTC,CASTKSGTYNEQFF,TRBJ2-1,TRBD2,.,TRBV9
TGTGCCTGGAGTATCCGGGGGGGCGACGAGCAGTACTTC,CAWSIRGGDEQYF,TRBJ2-7,TRBD2,.,TRBV30
TGTGCCTGGAGTGTACGAGTATCCTATAATTCACCCCTCCACTTT,CAWSVRVSYNSPLHF,TRBJ1-6,.,once,TRBV30
TGTGCCAGCAGTGGGGACTCACAAGAGACCCAGTACTTC,CASSGDSQETQYF,TRBJ2-5,.,.,TRBV2
TGTGCCAGCAGTGCCGGGACAGGGGTTGGCGGGGAGCTGTTTTTT,CASSAGTGVGGELFF,TRBJ2-2,TRBD1,.,TRBV6-1
TGTGCCTGGAGTGTAGGGCTAGCGGCAGATACGCAGTATTTT,CAWSVGLAADTQYF,TRBJ2-3,TRBD2,.,TRBV30
TGCAGCGTTGATACCTATATGAACACTGAAGCTTTCTTT,CSVDTYMNTEAFF,TRBJ1-1,.,few,TRBV29-1
TGTGCCAGCAGCTTAGGGCAGGGGGGCATCTCCTACAATGAGCAGTTCTTC,CASSLGQGGISYNEQFF,TRBJ2-1,.,.,TRBV7-9
TGTGCCAGTAGTCCGGCCGGACAAGATAGGTATGGCTACACCTTC,CASSPAGQDRYGYTF,TRBJ1-2,.,.,TRBV19
TGCAGCGTCCGTGGAGGCTATGGCTACACCTTC,CSVRGGYGYTF,TRBJ1-2,.,few,TRBV29-1